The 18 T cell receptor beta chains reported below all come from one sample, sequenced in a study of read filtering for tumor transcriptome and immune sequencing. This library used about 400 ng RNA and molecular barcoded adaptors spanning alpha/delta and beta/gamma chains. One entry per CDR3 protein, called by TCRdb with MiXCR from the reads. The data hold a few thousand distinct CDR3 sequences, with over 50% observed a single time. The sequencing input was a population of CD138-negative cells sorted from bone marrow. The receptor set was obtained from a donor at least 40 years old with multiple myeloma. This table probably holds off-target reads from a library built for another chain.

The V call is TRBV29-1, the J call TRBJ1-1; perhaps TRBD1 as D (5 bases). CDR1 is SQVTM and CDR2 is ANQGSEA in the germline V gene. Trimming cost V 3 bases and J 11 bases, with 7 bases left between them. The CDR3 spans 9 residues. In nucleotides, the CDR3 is TGCAGCGTTGACGGGGGGGCTTTCTTT. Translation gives CSVDGGAFF.

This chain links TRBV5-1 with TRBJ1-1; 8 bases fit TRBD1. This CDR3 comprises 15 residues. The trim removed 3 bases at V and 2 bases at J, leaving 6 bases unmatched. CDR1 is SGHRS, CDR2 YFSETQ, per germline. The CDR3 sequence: CASSWGTGVNTEAFF. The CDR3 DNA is TGCGCCAGCAGCTGGGGGACAGGCGTTAACACTGAAGCTTTCTTT.

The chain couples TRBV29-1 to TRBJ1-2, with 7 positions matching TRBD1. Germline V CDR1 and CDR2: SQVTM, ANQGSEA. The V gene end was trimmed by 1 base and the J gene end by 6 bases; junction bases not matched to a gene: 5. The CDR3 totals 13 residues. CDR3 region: CSVEASTGHGYTF. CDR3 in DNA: TGCAGCGTTGAAGCGTCGACAGGGCATGGCTACACCTTC. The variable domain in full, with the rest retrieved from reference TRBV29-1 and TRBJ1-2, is SAVISQKPSRDICQRGTSLTIQCQVDSQVTMMFWYRQQPGQSLTLIATANQGSEATYESGFVIDKFPISRPNLTFSTLTVSNMSPEDSSIYLCSVEASTGHGYTFGSGTRLTVV.

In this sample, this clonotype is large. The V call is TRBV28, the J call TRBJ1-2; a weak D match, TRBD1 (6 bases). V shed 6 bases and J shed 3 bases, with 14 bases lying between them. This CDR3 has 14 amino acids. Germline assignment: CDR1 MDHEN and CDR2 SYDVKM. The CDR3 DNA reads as TGTGCCAGCAGGGTGACGGGGGCTTACTATGGCTACACCTTC. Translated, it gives CASRVTGAYYGYTF.

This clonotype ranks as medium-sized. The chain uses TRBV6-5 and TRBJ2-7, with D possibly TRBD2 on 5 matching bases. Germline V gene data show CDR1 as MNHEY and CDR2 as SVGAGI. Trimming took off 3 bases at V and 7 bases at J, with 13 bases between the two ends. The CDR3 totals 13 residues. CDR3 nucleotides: TGTGCCAGCAGTTATTATGTAGCGTCTGAGCAGTACTTC. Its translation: CASSYYVASEQYF.

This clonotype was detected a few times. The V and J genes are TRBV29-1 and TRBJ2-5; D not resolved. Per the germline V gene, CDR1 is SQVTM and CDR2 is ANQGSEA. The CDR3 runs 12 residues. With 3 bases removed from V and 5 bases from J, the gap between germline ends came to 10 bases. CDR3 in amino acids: CSVDGNRETQYF. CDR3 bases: TGCAGCGTTGATGGGAACCGGGAGACCCAGTACTTC.

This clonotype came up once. The CDR3 loop reads CASSPTGRGQPQHF. CDR3 coding DNA: TGTGCCAGCAGCCCGACAGGGCGGGGGCAGCCCCAGCATTTT. This rearrangement joins TRBV7-8 to TRBJ1-5, with 7 bases that match TRBD1. This CDR3 is built from 14 residues. Germline V gives CDR1 SGHVS, CDR2 FQNEAQ. Trimming at V came to 5 bases and at J to 7 bases, leaving 8 bases not matched to a gene.

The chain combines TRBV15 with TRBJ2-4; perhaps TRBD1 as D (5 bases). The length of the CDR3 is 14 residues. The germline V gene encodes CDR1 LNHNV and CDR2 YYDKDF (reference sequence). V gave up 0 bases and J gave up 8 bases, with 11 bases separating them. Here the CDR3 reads CATSREGRVDIQYF. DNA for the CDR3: TGTGCCACCAGCAGAGAGGGCAGGGTTGACATTCAGTACTTC.

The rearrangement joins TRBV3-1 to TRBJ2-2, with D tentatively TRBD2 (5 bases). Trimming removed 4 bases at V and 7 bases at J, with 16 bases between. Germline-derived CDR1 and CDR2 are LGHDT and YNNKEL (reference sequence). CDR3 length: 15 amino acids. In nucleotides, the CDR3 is TGTGCCAGCAGCCCCCGTGTTGGCGCGGGCGGGGAGCTGTTTTTT. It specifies CASSPRVGAGGELFF.

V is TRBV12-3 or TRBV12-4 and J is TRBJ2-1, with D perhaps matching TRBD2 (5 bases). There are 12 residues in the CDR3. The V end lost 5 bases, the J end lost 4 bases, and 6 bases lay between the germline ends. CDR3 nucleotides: TGTGCCAGCAGTAGGACTTACAATGAGCAGTTCTTC. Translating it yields CASSRTYNEQFF.

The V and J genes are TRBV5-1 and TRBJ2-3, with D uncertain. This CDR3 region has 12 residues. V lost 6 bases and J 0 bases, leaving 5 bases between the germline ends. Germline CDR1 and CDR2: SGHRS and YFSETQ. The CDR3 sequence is CASKRSTDTQYF. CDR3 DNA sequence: TGCGCCAGCAAACGGAGCACAGATACGCAGTATTTT.

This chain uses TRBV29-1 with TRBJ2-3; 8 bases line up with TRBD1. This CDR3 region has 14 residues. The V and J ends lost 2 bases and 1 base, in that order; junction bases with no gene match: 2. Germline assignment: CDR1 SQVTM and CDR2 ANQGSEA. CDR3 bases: TGCAGCGTTGAAAAGGGACAGGGCACAGATACGCAGTATTTT. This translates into CSVEKGQGTDTQYF.

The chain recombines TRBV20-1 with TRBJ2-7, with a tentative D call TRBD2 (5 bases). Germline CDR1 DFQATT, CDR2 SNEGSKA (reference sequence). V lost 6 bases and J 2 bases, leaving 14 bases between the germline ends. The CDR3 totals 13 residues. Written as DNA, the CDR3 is TGCAGTGCCCAAGGACTGGATCCCTACGAGCAGTACTTC. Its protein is CSAQGLDPYEQYF.

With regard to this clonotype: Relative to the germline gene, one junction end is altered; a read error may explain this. DNA for the CDR3: TGCGCCGGCAGCTTGACAGGGGGAAGTGAGCAGTTCTTC. It translates to CAGSLTGGSEQFF. The rearrangement links TRBV5-1 to TRBJ2-1; 9 nucleotides match TRBD1. Germline V gene lookup returns CDR1 SGHRS and CDR2 YFSETQ. The CDR3 has 13 amino acids. Looking up the rest from reference TRBV5-1 and TRBJ2-1 gives the full variable domain: KAGVTQTPRYLIKTRGQQVTLSCSPISGHRSVSWYQQTPGQGLQFLFEYFSETQRNKGNFPGRFSGRQFSNSRSEMNVSTLELGDSALYLCAGSLTGGSEQFFGPGTRLTVL.

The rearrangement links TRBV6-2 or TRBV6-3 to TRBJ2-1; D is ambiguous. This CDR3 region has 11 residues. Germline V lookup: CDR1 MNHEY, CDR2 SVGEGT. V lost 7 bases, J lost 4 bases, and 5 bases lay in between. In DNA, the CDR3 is TGTGCCAGCAACCGATACAATGAGCAGTTCTTC. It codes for CASNRYNEQFF.

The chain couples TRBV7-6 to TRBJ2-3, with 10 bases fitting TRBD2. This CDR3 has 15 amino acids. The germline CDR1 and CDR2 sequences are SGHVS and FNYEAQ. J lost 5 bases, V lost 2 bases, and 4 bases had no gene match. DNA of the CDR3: TGTGCCAGCAGCTTACTAGCGGGAGATCTAGATACGCAGTATTTT. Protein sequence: CASSLLAGDLDTQYF. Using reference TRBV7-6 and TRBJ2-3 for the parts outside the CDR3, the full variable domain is GAGVSQSPRYKVTKRGQDVALRCDPISGHVSLYWYRQALGQGPEFLTYFNYEAQQDKSGLPNDRFSAERPEGSISTLTIQRTEQRDSAMYRCASSLLAGDLDTQYFGPGTRLTVL.

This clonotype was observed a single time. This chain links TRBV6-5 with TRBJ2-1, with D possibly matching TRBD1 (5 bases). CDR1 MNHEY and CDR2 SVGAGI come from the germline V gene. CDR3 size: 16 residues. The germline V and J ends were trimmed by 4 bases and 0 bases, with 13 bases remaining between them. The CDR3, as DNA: TGTGCCAGCAGTTTTGTGGGGCTGAGCTCCTACAATGAGCAGTTCTTC. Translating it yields CASSFVGLSSYNEQFF.

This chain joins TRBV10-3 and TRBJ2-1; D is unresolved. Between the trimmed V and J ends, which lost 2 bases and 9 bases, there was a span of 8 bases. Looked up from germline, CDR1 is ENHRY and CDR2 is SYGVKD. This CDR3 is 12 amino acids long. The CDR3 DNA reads TGTGCCATCAGTGAGGAAGGTGCTGAGCAGTTCTTC. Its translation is CAISEEGAEQFF.